This is a list of T cell receptor beta chains from one sample in a study of monozygotic twins with cystic fibrosis. Assay: immunoSEQ multiplex PCR; the TCRdb copy retains only in-frame clones and omits some. The repertoire holds about 9,500 clones, with around 98% as singletons. Sequencing was performed on blood. The receptor set was obtained from a girl aged 2-9 years with cystic fibrosis. Both conserved end residues are part of each CDR3. The D gene is left open where the match is weak. The size entry is marked missing in some rows and otherwise reads once, few, many or a size class.

abundance	d_gene	v_gene	j_gene	CDR3aa	CDR3nt
NA	NA	TRBV27	TRBJ1-2	CASSLRGVGYGYTF	TGTGCCAGCAGTTTAAGGGGCGTCGGCTATGGCTACACCTTC
NA	TRBD2	TRBV5-1	TRBJ2-3	CASSPGSLAGGPLDTQYF	TGCGCCAGCAGCCCCGGAAGTCTAGCGGGAGGGCCGTTGGATACGCAGTATTTT
NA	NA	TRBV18	TRBJ2-3	CASSPPSESTQYF	TGTGCCAGCTCACCACCGTCTGAGTCTACGCAGTATTTT
NA	NA	TRBV5-1	TRBJ2-2	CASSLADTGELFF	TGCGCCAGCAGCTTGGCTGATACCGGGGAGCTGTTTTTT
NA	TRBD2	TRBV5-4	TRBJ2-3	CASSLGLAGVTDTQYF	TGTGCCAGCAGCTTGGGACTAGCGGGAGTCACAGATACGCAGTATTTT
NA	TRBD1	TRBV7-9	TRBJ1-5	CASSLGGQGDNQPQHF	TGTGCCAGCAGCCTAGGGGGACAGGGGGATAATCAGCCCCAGCATTTT
once	NA	TRBV7-9	TRBJ1-1	CASSAGLTEAFF	TGTGCCAGCAGCGCAGGGCTGACTGAAGCTTTCTTT
once	TRBD1	TRBV7-6	TRBJ1-1	CASSSPGQGTPEAFF	TGTGCCAGCAGCTCACCTGGACAGGGTACCCCTGAAGCTTTCTTT
NA	NA	TRBV19	TRBJ1-1	CASSIDGGPNTEAFF	TGTGCCAGTAGTATAGACGGGGGCCCGAACACTGAAGCTTTCTTT
NA	NA	TRBV4-2	TRBJ2-7	CASSQDQGEEGAYEQYF	TGTGCCAGCAGCCAAGATCAAGGGGAAGAGGGGGCCTACGAGCAGTACTTC
NA	TRBD1	TRBV10-2	TRBJ2-3	CASSDRGQVTDTQYF	TGCGCCAGCAGTGATCGTGGACAGGTCACAGATACGCAGTATTTT
NA	TRBD2	TRBV6-5	TRBJ2-4	CASRSGILAKNIQYF	TGTGCCAGCAGAAGCGGGATCCTAGCCAAAAACATTCAGTACTTC
NA	TRBD2	TRBV13	TRBJ2-1	CASSPTSGRRHEQFF	TGTGCCAGCAGCCCGACTAGCGGGAGAAGGCATGAGCAGTTCTTC
few	TRBD1	TRBV15	TRBJ1-5	CATSRRQGPSNQPQHF	TGTGCCACCAGCAGGAGACAGGGTCCTAGCAATCAGCCCCAGCATTTT
NA	NA	TRBV5-4	TRBJ1-2	CASSSYRDGAYGYTF	TGTGCCAGCAGCTCTTACCGGGACGGAGCCTATGGCTACACCTTC
NA	NA	TRBV11-2	TRBJ2-7	CASSLALVPSYEQYF	TGTGCCAGCAGCTTAGCCCTAGTCCCCTCCTACGAGCAGTACTTC
NA	TRBD2	TRBV6-6	TRBJ2-7	CASSSPGLVSYEQYF	TGTGCCAGCAGTTCGCCGGGACTAGTCTCCTACGAGCAGTACTTC
NA	NA	TRBV5-1	TRBJ2-1	CASSLGSGDSYNEQFF	TGCGCCAGCAGCTTGGGGTCAGGGGACTCCTACAATGAGCAGTTCTTC
NA	NA	TRBV7-2	TRBJ1-1	CASSPALLAFF	TGTGCCAGCAGCCCAGCCCTTTTGGCTTTCTTT
NA	NA	TRBV7-9	TRBJ1-3	CASRESSGNTIYF	TGTGCCAGCAGGGAAAGCTCTGGAAACACCATATATTTT
NA	TRBD1	TRBV4-1	TRBJ2-6	CASSQQGAGANVLTF	TGCGCCAGCAGCCAGCAGGGGGCTGGGGCCAACGTCCTGACTTTC
NA	TRBD1	TRBV13	TRBJ1-2	CASTGGNYGYTF	TGTGCCAGTACAGGGGGGAACTATGGCTACACCTTC
NA	NA	TRBV7-2	TRBJ1-1	CASSLVGVPSKAFF	TGTGCCAGCAGCTTAGTTGGGGTCCCCTCAAAAGCTTTCTTT
once	NA	TRBV5-1	TRBJ1-2	CASSPRGGEDYGYTF	TGCGCCAGCAGCCCCAGAGGGGGAGAAGACTATGGCTACACCTTC
NA	NA	TRBV30	TRBJ1-2	CAWNPTGGYEGSYGYTF	TGTGCCTGGAACCCTACCGGAGGGTATGAGGGCTCATATGGCTACACCTTC
NA	TRBD1	TRBV2	TRBJ1-2	CASSEWKGTDYGYTF	TGTGCCAGCAGTGAGTGGAAGGGGACAGATTATGGCTACACCTTC
NA	TRBD2	TRBV11-1	TRBJ2-1	CASSPHSGSNHNEQFF	TGTGCCAGCAGCCCCCATAGCGGGAGTAACCACAATGAGCAGTTCTTC
once	NA	TRBV5-6	TRBJ2-1	CASSFPVAYNEQFF	TGTGCCAGCAGCTTTCCGGTCGCCTACAATGAGCAGTTCTTC
NA	TRBD2	TRBV14	TRBJ2-7	CASSHSGRALDEQYF	TGTGCCAGCAGCCATAGCGGGAGGGCCCTCGACGAGCAGTACTTC
NA	NA	TRBV5-1	TRBJ1-5	CASSLDGRRDQPQHF	TGCGCCAGCAGCTTGGACGGGAGGAGGGATCAGCCCCAGCATTTT
NA	NA	TRBV5-8	TRBJ2-1	CASSLAGGLYNEQFF	TGTGCCAGCAGCTTGGCAGGGGGGCTATACAATGAGCAGTTCTTC
NA	NA	TRBV2	TRBJ1-5	CASSEEGYQPQHF	TGTGCCAGCAGTGAAGAGGGTTATCAGCCCCAGCATTTT
NA	NA	TRBV28	TRBJ1-5	CASSQGFWDQPQHF	TGTGCCAGCAGCCAGGGGTTTTGGGATCAGCCCCAGCATTTT
NA	NA	TRBV6-1	TRBJ1-2	CASSELGASYTF	TGTGCCAGCAGTGAATTAGGTGCGAGCTACACCTTC
NA	NA	TRBV20-1	TRBJ2-1	CSAKEWNEQFF	TGCAGTGCTAAGGAATGGAATGAGCAGTTCTTC